Given below is one T cell receptor (beta chain) in context. Its antigen is unidentified. The CD4+ fraction was divided into a CD45RA+ naive subset and a CD45RA-negative memory subset. The data are from a study of shared clonotypes between healthy human individuals. Looking at the study overall: Three plates were used per donor for CD4 naive, three for CD4 memory, two for CD8 naive and one for CD8 memory. Whole-study findings and limits: It was the non-shared clonotypes that had lower generation probabilities than clonotypes shared by all four donors. Read depth was anticipated to influence clonotype sharing among donors.

Sequencing used immunoSEQ multiplex PCR; TCRdb keeps in-frame clones, though not all of them. The data show fewer than 1.6 million clones, approximately 98.5% seen once. The TCR comes from a man aged 25 to 40 in good health. Specimen: naive CD4+ T cells sorted from blood. Subset: CD45RA+ positively selected.

CDR3 region: CASSQDYPGPREQFF. The CDR3, as DNA: TGCGCCAGCAGCCAAGACTACCCGGGGCCCAGGGAGCAGTTCTTC. The chain recombines TRBV4-1 with TRBJ2-1, with D possibly being TRBD1 or TRBD2 (5 bases each). Germline lookup yields CDR1 MGHRA and CDR2 YSYEKL. V lost 0 bases and J lost 10, with 16 bases in between. The CDR3 runs 15 residues.